Listed here are 30 T cell receptor beta chains from one sample, sequenced in a study of vaccination effects on CD4 cells after COVID-19. Ahead of sequencing, the ViraFEST assay grew antigen-specific CD4+ T cells using viral peptide pools. Investigators separated out CD4+ T cells once around 9 days of culture had passed. Each person got two doses of an mRNA SARS-CoV-2 vaccine, BNT162b2 or mRNA-1273. The antigens these receptors bind are not known. Assay: immunoSEQ multiplex PCR; the TCRdb copy retains only in-frame clones and omits some. The data contain 26,000 or so clones, 83% of them singletons. The source material was CD4+ T cells from PBMCs cultured with HCoV-NL63 spike peptides, sampled after COVID-19 vaccination. The receptors here all came from a human donor who received a COVID-19 vaccine. Some clones in this sample may be carry-over from other donors' samples.

The chain recombines TRBV6-2 or TRBV6-3 with TRBJ1-5, with D unresolved. CDR1 is MNHEY, CDR2 SVGEGT, per germline. Trimming removed 0 bases from V and 1 base from J, with 4 bases in between. The CDR3 totals 14 residues. The CDR3 DNA sequence: TGTGCCAGCAGTTACTCAGGGAGCAATCAGCCCCAGCATTTT. It codes for CASSYSGSNQPQHF.

The V call is TRBV6-5, the J call TRBJ2-5; 8 bases line up with TRBD2. V lost 5 bases, J lost 4 bases, and 3 bases stayed unmatched. The CDR3 is made up of 13 amino acids. Germline CDR1 is MNHEY and CDR2 is SVGAGI. CDR3 bases: TGTGCCAGCAGTCGTAGCGGGGCAGAGACCCAGTACTTC. It translates to CASSRSGAETQYF.

The chain has TRBV5-1 and TRBJ2-1; no reliable D call. Looked up from germline, CDR1 is SGHRS and CDR2 is YFSETQ. The V end lost 4 bases, the J end lost 4 bases, and 12 bases lay between the germline ends. This CDR3 is built from 14 residues. CDR3 DNA sequence: TGCGCCAGCAGCCCTGCCGACCTTTACAATGAGCAGTTCTTC. Its translation is CASSPADLYNEQFF.

The chain joins TRBV5-4 to TRBJ2-7, with unresolved D. Trimming cost V 2 bases and J 2 bases, with 8 bases left between them. The germline V gene encodes CDR1 SGHNT and CDR2 YYREEE (reference sequence). The CDR3 length is 13 residues. The DNA of the CDR3 is TGTGCCAGCAGCTTATCAGGTACCTACGAGCAGTACGTC. Translation: CASSLSGTYEQYV.

The V gene is TRBV12-5, the J gene TRBJ2-4; D gene uncertain. Germline lookup yields CDR1 LGHNT and CDR2 FRNRAP. The CDR3 has 12 residues. V was trimmed by 2 bases and J by 5 bases, leaving 4 bases between them. The CDR3 nucleotides read TGTGCTAGTGGTTTGAGGGAAAACATTCAGTACTTC. This gives the protein CASGLRENIQYF.

The chain joins TRBV6-2 or TRBV6-3 to TRBJ2-7; D is ambiguous. The CDR3 loop spans 13 amino acids. The ends were cut back, 6 bases at V and 5 bases at J, with 14 bases in the middle. CDR1 is MNHEY, CDR2 SVGEGT, per germline. CDR3 loop: CASSSTSPDEQYV. The DNA for the CDR3 is TGTGCCAGCAGCTCGACATCGCCCGACGAGCAGTACGTC.

The rearrangement uses TRBV28 and TRBJ1-2; D remains ambiguous. The CDR3 spans 13 residues. Between the trimmed V and J ends, which lost 3 bases and 2 bases, there was a span of 7 bases. Germline V gives CDR1 MDHEN, CDR2 SYDVKM. The CDR3 DNA reads TGTGCCAGCAGTTTTAATATCAACTATGGCTACACCTTC. Translated: CASSFNINYGYTF.

J is TRBJ1-1 and V is TRBV7-3; D perhaps matches TRBD1 (5 bases). From germline, CDR1 is SGHTA and CDR2 FQGTGA. The V and J ends lost 5 bases and 3 bases respectively, with 10 bases between them. The CDR3 loop spans 13 amino acids. In DNA, the CDR3 is TGTGCCAGCAGCCCCGGGACTTACACTGAAGCTTTCTTT. It is translated as CASSPGTYTEAFF.

This clone is classed as medium-sized. This chain uses TRBV7-2 with TRBJ2-4; a weak D match, TRBD2 (6 bases). The CDR3 covers 17 residues. Germline V gene lookup returns CDR1 SGHTA and CDR2 FQGNSA. V was pared by 5 bases and J by 1 base, with 18 bases between. The CDR3 DNA reads TGTGCCAGCAGCCCCGAGGGAGGCCGAACGGCCAAAAACATTCAGTACTTC. Translated, it gives CASSPEGGRTAKNIQYF.

This clone has a handful of counts. The chain combines TRBV10-3 with TRBJ2-3; unclear D gene. Germline CDR1 and CDR2: ENHRY and SYGVKD. The CDR3 spans 11 residues. The V gene lost 8 bases and the J gene lost 6 bases, with 9 bases spanning the gap. The CDR3 reads CAISKADTQYF. DNA of the CDR3: TGTGCCATCTCGAAAGCGGATACGCAGTATTTT.

The V call is TRBV18, the J call TRBJ2-2; D might be TRBD2 (7 bases). This CDR3 comprises 15 residues. The V end was cut by 3 bases, the J end by 6 bases, with 14 bases between. The germline gives CDR1 KGHSH, CDR2 LQKENI. The CDR3 bases are TGTGCCAGCTCACCGTGGGAGGGGGGACCCGGGGAGCTGTTTTTT. It yields the protein CASSPWEGGPGELFF.

The chain combines TRBV9 with TRBJ2-1; 8 bases align to TRBD1. Germline CDR1 SGDLS, CDR2 YYNGEE. The CDR3 runs to 13 residues. V lost 3 bases to trimming and J lost 5 bases; unmatched junction nucleotides: 1. CDR3 sequence (DNA): TGTGCCAGCAGCGCGGACAGGGACAATGAGCAGTTCTTC. Translation gives CASSADRDNEQFF.

The J gene is TRBJ1-3, the V gene TRBV9; D is undetermined. V lost 0 bases and J 4 bases, leaving 8 bases between the germline ends. The CDR3 loop spans 14 amino acids. From germline, CDR1 is SGDLS and CDR2 YYNGEE. The CDR3 bases are TGTGCCAGCAGCGTAGCCGGGTGGGGAAACACCATATATTTT. Translated, it gives CASSVAGWGNTIYF.

The V and J genes are TRBV7-9 and TRBJ2-3; D gene ambiguous. The CDR3 extends over 16 amino acids. Trimming stripped 6 bases from V and 0 bases from J, with 16 bases between. The germline V gene has CDR1 SEHNR and CDR2 FQNEAQ (reference sequence). This CDR3 is CASSYTGGTSTDTQYF. CDR3 DNA sequence: TGTGCCAGCAGTTATACTGGCGGAACTAGCACAGATACGCAGTATTTT.

The rearrangement joins TRBV6-2 or TRBV6-3 to TRBJ1-1; 10 positions match TRBD1. V lost 6 bases and J lost 5; bases outside the gene matches: 3. This CDR3 spans 13 amino acids. In germline, CDR1 is MNHEY, CDR2 SVGEGT. CDR3 sequence (DNA): TGTGCCAGCAGCGACAGGGGGCAAACTGAAGCTTTCTTT. Encoded protein: CASSDRGQTEAFF.

V usage is TRBV5-6 and J usage is TRBJ1-1; TRBD1 might be the D (6 bases). CDR3 size: 14 residues. Trimming cost V 4 bases and J 6 bases, with 16 bases left between them. The V gene's germline CDR1 is SGHDT and CDR2 YYEEEE. In DNA, the CDR3 is TGTGCCAGCAGCGTTTACAGGGTGGCGGCTGAAGCTTTCTTT. It is translated as CASSVYRVAAEAFF.

This chain joins TRBV29-1 and TRBJ1-1; 10 bases map to TRBD1. The CDR3 is 13 amino acids. Germline V gene sequence: CDR1 SQVTM, CDR2 ANQGSEA. Trimming at V came to 8 bases and at J to 4 bases, leaving 7 bases not matched to a gene. CDR3 in amino acids: CSSFRDRGTEAFF. The CDR3 DNA sequence: TGCAGCTCCTTCCGGGACAGGGGCACTGAAGCTTTCTTT.

V is TRBV10-1 and J is TRBJ2-7, with D maybe TRBD2 (6 bases). Germline CDR1 WNHNN, CDR2 SYGVQD (reference sequence). V lost 11 bases, J lost 0 bases, and 17 bases lay in between. The CDR3 totals 14 residues. The CDR3 loop is CASNQAGSSYEQYV. The CDR3 region has the DNA TGCGCCTCTAACCAGGCGGGGAGCTCCTACGAGCAGTACGTC.

The chain links TRBV19 to TRBJ2-2; 13 bases line up with TRBD2. CDR1 is LNHDA, CDR2 SQIVND, per germline (reference sequence). The CDR3 has 16 amino acids. Trimming at V came to 7 bases and at J to 7 bases, leaving 9 bases not matched to a gene. CDR3 DNA: TGTGCCAGTACCCGATTCGGGACTAGCGGGGTCGGGGAGCTGTTTTTT. Translating it yields CASTRFGTSGVGELFF. Complete variable domain (other parts from reference TRBV19 and TRBJ2-2): DGGITQSPKYLFRKEGQNVTLSCEQNLNHDAMYWYRQDPGQGLRLIYYSQIVNDFQKGDIAEGYSVSREKKESFPLTVTSAQKNPTAFYLCASTRFGTSGVGELFFGEGSRLTVL.

By sample share, this clone is medium-sized (0.01 to 0.1%). This chain uses TRBV7-2 with TRBJ2-7, with 9 bases aligning to TRBD2. V dropped 0 bases and J dropped 2; count of bases not matched to a gene: 2. Germline CDR1 reads SGHTA; CDR2 reads FQGNSA. The length of the CDR3 is 15 residues. CDR3 bases: TGTGCCAGCAGCTTAGCTAGCGGGGGAGCCTACGAGCAGTACGTC. Its protein product is CASSLASGGAYEQYV.

The rearrangement joins TRBV5-5 to TRBJ2-3, with a weak D call TRBD1 (6 bases). Germline V gene sequence: CDR1 SGHKS, CDR2 YYEKEE (reference sequence). The CDR3 extends over 14 amino acids. Between the trimmed V and J ends, which lost 0 bases and 2 bases, there was a span of 7 bases. CDR3 in amino acids: CASSLGTDTDTQYF. CDR3 nucleotide sequence: TGTGCCAGCAGCTTGGGGACAGACACAGATACGCAGTATTTT.

The gene calls are TRBV3-1 (or the pseudogene TRBV3-2) and TRBJ1-1; D possibly corresponds to TRBD1 (5 bases). Germline-derived CDR1 and CDR2 are LGHDT and YNNKEL (reference sequence). This CDR3 is 15 amino acids long. V lost 1 base and J 7 bases, leaving 16 bases between the germline ends. The CDR3: CASSQGVEGFVEAFF. As DNA, the CDR3 is TGTGCCAGCAGCCAAGGCGTCGAGGGGTTCGTTGAAGCTTTCTTT.

This clone was seen only a few times. The J gene is TRBJ1-2, the V gene TRBV6-2 or TRBV6-3; 7 nucleotides match TRBD1. The ends lost 6 bases at V and 0 bases at J; junction bases unmatched: 13. CDR1 is MNHEY and CDR2 is SVGEGT in the germline V gene. There are 17 residues in the CDR3. The CDR3 is CASSPSVPGQTNYGYTF. The CDR3 nucleotides are TGTGCCAGCAGCCCTAGCGTACCGGGACAGACTAACTATGGCTACACCTTC.

This sequence joins TRBV19 and TRBJ1-1; 8 bases are a match to TRBD1. With V trimmed by 4 bases and J by 2 bases, 6 bases remained unmatched. The CDR3 sequence is 15 residues long. The germline V gene encodes CDR1 LNHDA and CDR2 SQIVND (reference sequence). In DNA, the CDR3 is TGTGCCAGTAGTAAAGACAGGGGCCGTAACACTGAAGCTTTCTTT. It yields the protein CASSKDRGRNTEAFF.

The rearrangement links TRBV15 to TRBJ2-6; TRBD1 is a possible D gene (5 bases). With 3 bases removed from V and 3 bases from J, the gap between germline ends came to 15 bases. The germline gives CDR1 LNHNV, CDR2 YYDKDF (reference sequence). CDR3 length: 17 residues. The CDR3 reads CATSSQVGVYGANVLTF. The CDR3 DNA is TGTGCCACCAGCAGCCAGGTAGGGGTTTATGGGGCCAACGTCCTGACTTTC.

This chain links TRBV6-5 with TRBJ1-6, with TRBD1 matching over 9 bases. After removal of 6 bases from V and 10 bases from J, the junction contained 7 bases not matched to a gene. CDR3 length: 14 residues. Germline CDR1 and CDR2: MNHEY and SVGAGI. The CDR3 DNA is TGTGCCAGCAGAAAGGACAGGGGAGAATCACCCCTCCACTTT. This gives the protein CASRKDRGESPLHF.

About this clone: This CDR3 is also generated by other DNA sequences in the sample. This chain links TRBV2 with TRBJ1-6, with 8 bases matching TRBD1. The CDR3 contains 13 residues. Trimming at V came to 4 bases and at J to 7 bases, leaving 0 bases not matched to a gene. Germline lookup yields CDR1 SNHLY and CDR2 FYNNEI. CDR3 DNA sequence: TGTGCCAGCAGTGGACAGGGGAATTCACCCCTCCACTTT. Amino acid sequence: CASSGQGNSPLHF.

The chain joins TRBV7-9 to TRBJ2-4; D could derive from TRBD1 or TRBD2 (5 bases each). The CDR3 spans 16 residues. Germline lookup yields CDR1 SEHNR and CDR2 FQNEAQ (reference sequence). Trimming shortened V by 5 bases and J by 3 bases, and 17 bases separated the two germline ends. In nucleotides, the CDR3 is TGTGCCAGCAGCCATGTCCTTTCTGGGGGCAAAAACATTCAGTACTTC. Amino acid sequence: CASSHVLSGGKNIQYF.

The chain couples TRBV6-6 to TRBJ1-1, with D possibly being TRBD1 (5 bases). The CDR3 has 16 residues. CDR1 MNHNY and CDR2 SVGAGI come from the germline V gene (reference sequence). The germline V and J ends were trimmed by 4 bases and 1 base, with 16 bases remaining between them. CDR3 protein: CASSWTGTPRNTEAFF. The CDR3 DNA reads as TGTGCCAGCAGTTGGACCGGGACCCCGAGGAACACTGAAGCTTTCTTT.

The genes are TRBV6-6 and TRBJ1-1, with D uncertain. The CDR3 extends over 13 amino acids. Germline CDR1 reads MNHNY; CDR2 reads SVGAGI (reference sequence). V was pared by 5 bases and J by 1 base, with 8 bases between. The CDR3 is CASSMRRNTEAFF. CDR3 bases: TGTGCCAGCAGTATGAGGCGGAACACTGAAGCTTTCTTT.